This T cell receptor (beta chain) comes out of a study of shared clonotypes between healthy human individuals. Study results and caveats: Clonotypes that were shared across four donors made up around 5% of naive CD4 clonotypes.

On this clone: What it binds is unknown.

In germline, CDR1 is SGHTA, CDR2 FQGNSA. With 3 bases removed from V and 2 bases from J, the gap between germline ends came to 17 bases. CDR3 length equals 17 residues. In the original analysis: Filtering differed, since immunoSEQ gave only junction sequences and no quality scores. TCRdb's copy holds only in-frame clones and misses some; the assay was immunoSEQ multiplex PCR. The DNA gave D and trimming, while V, J and clone size come from that table. The sample lists 2,500,000 or so clones; more than 85% were seen once. The source material was naive CD4+ T cells from PBMCs. As to subset: CD45RA+ positively selected. The chain combines TRBV7-2 with TRBJ2-1, with D perhaps TRBD2 (5 bases). This sequence was found in a man aged 18 to 29 in good health. Some clones in this sample may be carry-over from other donors' samples. Written as DNA, the CDR3 is TGTGCCAGCAGCTTCACGCCATGGGAGTGGACCTACAATGAGCAGTTCTTC. As protein: CASSFTPWEWTYNEQFF.